The clone carrying this T cell receptor beta chain was recorded a few times. Compared with germline, one end of the junction differs, possibly owing to a read error. Primers used in a second PCR of about 6 to 11 cycles were a sample-barcoded 5' primer and a J-beta primer mix. TCRdb redid the calling of the 5' RACE reads with MiXCR, one entry per CDR3 protein. The sample records some 800,000 distinct CDR3 sequences, roughly 25% being singletons. This entry is derived from a study of blood T cells in healthy people across ages. This CDR3 contains 15 residues. Per germline, CDR1 SGHRS and CDR2 YFSETQ. These data are also associated with another study on T cells of mothers and their children.

The chain links TRBV5-1 to TRBJ2-5; D possibly corresponds to TRBD2 (6 bases). The material sequenced was blood. This sequence was found in a boy under 18 in good health. The CDR3, as DNA: TGCGCCAGCAGCCCCGCATGGCCCCCGGGAGAGATCCAGTACTTC. Translating gives CASSPAWPPGEIQYF.